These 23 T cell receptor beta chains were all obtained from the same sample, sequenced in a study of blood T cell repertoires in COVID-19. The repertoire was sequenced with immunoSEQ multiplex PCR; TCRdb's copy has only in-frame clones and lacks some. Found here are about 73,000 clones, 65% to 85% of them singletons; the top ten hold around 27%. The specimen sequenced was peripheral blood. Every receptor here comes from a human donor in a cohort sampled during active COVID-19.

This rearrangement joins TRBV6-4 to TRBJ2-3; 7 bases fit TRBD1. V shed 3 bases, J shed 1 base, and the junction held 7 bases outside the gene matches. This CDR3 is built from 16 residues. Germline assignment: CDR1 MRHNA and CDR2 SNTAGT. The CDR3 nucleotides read TGTGCCAGCAGTGAGACGGGTGACAGGGGCACAGATACGCAGTATTTT. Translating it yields CASSETGDRGTDTQYF.

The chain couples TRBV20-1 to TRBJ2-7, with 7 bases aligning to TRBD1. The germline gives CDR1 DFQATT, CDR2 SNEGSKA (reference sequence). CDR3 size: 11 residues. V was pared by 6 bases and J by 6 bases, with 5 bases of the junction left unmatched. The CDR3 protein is CSAGQWSEQYF. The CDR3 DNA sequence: TGCAGTGCGGGACAGTGGTCCGAGCAGTACTTC.

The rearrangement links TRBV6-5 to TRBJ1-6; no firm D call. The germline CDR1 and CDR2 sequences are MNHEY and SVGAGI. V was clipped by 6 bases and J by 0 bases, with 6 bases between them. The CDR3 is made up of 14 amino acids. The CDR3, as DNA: TGTGCCAGCAGGCGGAGCTCCTATAATTCACCCCTCCACTTT. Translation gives CASRRSSYNSPLHF.

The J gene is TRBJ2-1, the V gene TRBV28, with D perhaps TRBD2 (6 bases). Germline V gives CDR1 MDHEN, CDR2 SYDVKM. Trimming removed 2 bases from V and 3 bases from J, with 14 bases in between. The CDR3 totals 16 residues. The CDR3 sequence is CASSLLTGGNYNEQFF. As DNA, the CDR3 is TGTGCCAGCAGTTTACTAACCGGGGGTAACTACAATGAGCAGTTCTTC.

DNA for the CDR3: TGTGCCAGCAGTCGACAGGGGATCGGCACTGAAGCTTTCTTT. Translated: CASSRQGIGTEAFF. This chain connects TRBV6-5 to TRBJ1-1; the match to TRBD1 covers 8 bases. This CDR3 region has 14 residues. Germline CDR1 MNHEY, CDR2 SVGAGI. After removal of 5 bases from V and 4 bases from J, the junction contained 6 bases not matched to a gene.

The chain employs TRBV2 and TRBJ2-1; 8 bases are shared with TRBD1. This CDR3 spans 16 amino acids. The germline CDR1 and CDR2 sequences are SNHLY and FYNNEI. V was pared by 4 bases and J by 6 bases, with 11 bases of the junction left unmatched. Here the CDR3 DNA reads TGTGCCAGCAGTGGTCCAGTCGGGACAGGTCGCAATGAGCAGTTCTTC. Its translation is CASSGPVGTGRNEQFF.

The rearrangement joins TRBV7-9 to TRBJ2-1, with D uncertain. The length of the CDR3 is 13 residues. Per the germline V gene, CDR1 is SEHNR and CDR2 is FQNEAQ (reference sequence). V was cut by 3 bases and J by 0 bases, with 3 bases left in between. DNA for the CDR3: TGTGCCAGCAGCTTTAGCTCCTACAATGAGCAGTTCTTC. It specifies CASSFSSYNEQFF. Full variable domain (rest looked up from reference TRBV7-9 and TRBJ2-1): DTGVSQNPRHKITKRGQNVTFRCDPISEHNRLYWYRQTLGQGPEFLTYFQNEAQLEKSRLLSDRFSAERPKGSFSTLEIQRTEQGDSAMYLCASSFSSYNEQFFGPGTRLTVL.

CDR3 bases: TGTGCCAGCAGCCAAGCCCGGGTTGAGACCCAGTACTTC. Translated, it gives CASSQARVETQYF. The V and J genes are TRBV3-1 (or the pseudogene TRBV3-2) and TRBJ2-5, with no clear D. The CDR3 has 13 amino acids. Germline CDR1 is LGHDT and CDR2 is YNNKEL (reference sequence). Trimming removed 1 base at V and 5 bases at J, with 8 bases between.

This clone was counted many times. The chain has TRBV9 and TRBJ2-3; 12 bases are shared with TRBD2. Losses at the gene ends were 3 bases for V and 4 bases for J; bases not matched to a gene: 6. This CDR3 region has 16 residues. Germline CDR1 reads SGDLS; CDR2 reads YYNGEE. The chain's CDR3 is CASSEPSGGAPDTQYF. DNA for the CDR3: TGTGCCAGCAGCGAGCCTAGCGGGGGGGCCCCAGATACGCAGTATTTT.

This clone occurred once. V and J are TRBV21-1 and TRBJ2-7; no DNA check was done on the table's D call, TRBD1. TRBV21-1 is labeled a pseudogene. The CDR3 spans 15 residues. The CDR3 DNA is TGTGCCAGCAGCGACCGGGACAGGGCTCTCAACGAGCAGTACTTC. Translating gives CASSDRDRALNEQYF.

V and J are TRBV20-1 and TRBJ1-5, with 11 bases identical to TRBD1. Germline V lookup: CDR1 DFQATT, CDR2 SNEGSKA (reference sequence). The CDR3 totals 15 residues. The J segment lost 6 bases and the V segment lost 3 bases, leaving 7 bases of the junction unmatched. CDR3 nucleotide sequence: TGCAGTGCTAGTCACGGGACAGGGGGTTTTCAGCCCCAGCATTTT. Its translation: CSASHGTGGFQPQHF.

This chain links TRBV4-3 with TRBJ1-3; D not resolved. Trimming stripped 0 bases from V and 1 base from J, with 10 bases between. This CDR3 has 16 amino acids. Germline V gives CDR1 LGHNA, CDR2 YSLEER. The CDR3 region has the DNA TGCGCCAGCAGCCAAGAGATGGCCGGGTCTGGAAACACCATATATTTT. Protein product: CASSQEMAGSGNTIYF.

CDR3 in DNA: TGTGCCAGCCGGCGGGAAGCATACTCCTACGAGCAGTACTTC. Translated: CASRREAYSYEQYF. The rearrangement joins TRBV11-3 to TRBJ2-7, with a weak D call TRBD2 (6 bases). Germline V gives CDR1 SGHNT, CDR2 YENEEA. The V end was cut by 8 bases, the J end by 0 bases, with 14 bases between. The CDR3 covers 14 residues.

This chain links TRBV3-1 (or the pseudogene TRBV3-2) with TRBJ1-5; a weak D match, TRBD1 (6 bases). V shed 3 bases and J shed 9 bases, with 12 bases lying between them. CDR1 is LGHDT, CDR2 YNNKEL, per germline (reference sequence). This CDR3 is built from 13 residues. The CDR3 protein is CASSHQGWGPQHF. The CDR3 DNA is TGTGCCAGCAGCCATCAGGGGTGGGGGCCCCAGCATTTT.

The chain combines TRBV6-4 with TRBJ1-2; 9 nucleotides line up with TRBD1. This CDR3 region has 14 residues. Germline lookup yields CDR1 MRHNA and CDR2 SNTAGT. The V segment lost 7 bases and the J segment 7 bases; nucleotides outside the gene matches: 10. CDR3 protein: CASNSDRGSFGYTF. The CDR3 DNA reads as TGTGCCAGCAATTCGGACAGGGGATCGTTTGGCTACACCTTC.

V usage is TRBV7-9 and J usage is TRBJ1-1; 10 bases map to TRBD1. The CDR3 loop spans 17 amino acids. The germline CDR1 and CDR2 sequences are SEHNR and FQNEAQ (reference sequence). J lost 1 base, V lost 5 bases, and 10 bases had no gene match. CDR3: CASSPRGTGEGNTEAFF. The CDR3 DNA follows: TGTGCCAGCAGCCCCCGAGGGACAGGGGAGGGGAACACTGAAGCTTTCTTT. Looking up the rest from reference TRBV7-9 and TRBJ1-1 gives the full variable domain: DTGVSQNPRHKITKRGQNVTFRCDPISEHNRLYWYRQTLGQGPEFLTYFQNEAQLEKSRLLSDRFSAERPKGSFSTLEIQRTEQGDSAMYLCASSPRGTGEGNTEAFFGQGTRLTVV.

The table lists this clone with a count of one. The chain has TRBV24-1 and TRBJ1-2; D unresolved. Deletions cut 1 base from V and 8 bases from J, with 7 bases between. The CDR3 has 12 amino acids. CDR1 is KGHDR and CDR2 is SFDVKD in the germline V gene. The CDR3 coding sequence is TGTGCCACCAGTGATTTAACAGCCGGCTACACCTTC. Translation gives CATSDLTAGYTF.

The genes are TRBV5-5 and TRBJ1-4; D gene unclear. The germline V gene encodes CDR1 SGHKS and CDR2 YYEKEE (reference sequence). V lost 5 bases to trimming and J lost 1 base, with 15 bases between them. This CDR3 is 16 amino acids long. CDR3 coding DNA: TGTGCCAGCAGTTTCACCCATTCGGGAACTAATGAAAAACTGTTTTTT. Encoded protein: CASSFTHSGTNEKLFF.

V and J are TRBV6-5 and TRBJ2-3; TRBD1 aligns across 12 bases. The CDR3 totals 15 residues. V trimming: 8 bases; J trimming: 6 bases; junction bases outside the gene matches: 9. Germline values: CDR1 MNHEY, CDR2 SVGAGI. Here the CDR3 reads CASERGTGGFDTQYF. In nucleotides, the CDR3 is TGTGCCAGCGAGAGGGGGACAGGGGGCTTTGATACGCAGTATTTT.

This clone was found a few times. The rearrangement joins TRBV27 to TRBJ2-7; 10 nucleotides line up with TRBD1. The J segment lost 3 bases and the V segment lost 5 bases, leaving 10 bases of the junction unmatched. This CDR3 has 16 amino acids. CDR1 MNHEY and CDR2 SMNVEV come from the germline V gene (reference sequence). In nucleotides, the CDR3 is TGTGCCAGCAGTAACCGACAGGGGGCGGCAAGCTACGAGCAGTACTTC. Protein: CASSNRQGAASYEQYF.

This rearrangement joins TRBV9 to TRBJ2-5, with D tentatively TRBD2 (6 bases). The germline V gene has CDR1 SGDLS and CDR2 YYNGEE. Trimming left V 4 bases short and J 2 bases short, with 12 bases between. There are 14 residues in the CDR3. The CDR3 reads CASSLGTRQETQYF. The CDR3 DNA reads TGTGCCAGCAGCCTTGGGACTCGTCAAGAGACCCAGTACTTC.

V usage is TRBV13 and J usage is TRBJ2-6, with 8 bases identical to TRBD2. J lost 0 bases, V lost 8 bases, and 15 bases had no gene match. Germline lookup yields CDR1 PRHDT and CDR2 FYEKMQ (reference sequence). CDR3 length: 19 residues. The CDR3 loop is CASGRYTGGPGSGANVLTF. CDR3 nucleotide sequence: TGTGCCAGCGGACGATACACGGGGGGGCCTGGCTCTGGGGCCAACGTCCTGACTTTC.

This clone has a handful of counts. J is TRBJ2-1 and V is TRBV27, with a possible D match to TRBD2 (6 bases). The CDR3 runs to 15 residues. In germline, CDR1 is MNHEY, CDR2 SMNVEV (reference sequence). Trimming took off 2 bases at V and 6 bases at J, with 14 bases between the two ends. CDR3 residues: CASSLSLARTNEQFF. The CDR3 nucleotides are TGTGCCAGCAGTTTAAGTCTAGCGCGAACCAATGAGCAGTTCTTC.